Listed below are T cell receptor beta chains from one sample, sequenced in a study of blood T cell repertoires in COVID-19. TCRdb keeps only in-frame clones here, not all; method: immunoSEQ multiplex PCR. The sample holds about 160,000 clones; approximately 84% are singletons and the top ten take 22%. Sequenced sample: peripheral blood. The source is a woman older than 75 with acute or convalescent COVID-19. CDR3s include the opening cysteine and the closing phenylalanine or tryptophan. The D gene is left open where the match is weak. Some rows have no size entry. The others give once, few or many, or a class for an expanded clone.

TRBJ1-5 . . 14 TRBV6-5 TGTGCCAGCAGACAGGTTTATAGCAATCAGCCCCAGCATTTT CASRQVYSNQPQHF
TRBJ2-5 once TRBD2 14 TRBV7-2 TGTGCCAGCAGCTTTCAGCGGGGCCAAGAGACCCAGTACTTC CASSFQRGQETQYF
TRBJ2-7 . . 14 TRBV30 TGTGCCTGGAGAAGCCCGGGAAGCACCTACGAGCAGTACTTC CAWRSPGSTYEQYF
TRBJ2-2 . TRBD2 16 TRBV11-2 TGTGCCAGCAGCAATCGGGTGGCGGGGGACACCGGGGAGCTGTTTTTT CASSNRVAGDTGELFF
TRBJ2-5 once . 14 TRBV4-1 TGCGCCAGCAGCAGGGAGCGGAACAGTGAGACCCAGTACTTC CASSRERNSETQYF
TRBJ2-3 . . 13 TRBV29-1 TGCAGCGCCCACATTGGCAGCACAGATACGCAGTATTTT CSAHIGSTDTQYF
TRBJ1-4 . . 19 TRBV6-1 TGTGCCAGCAGTGAAGTCGTCGGCAGCCACTACCCAACTAATGAAAAACTGTTTTTT CASSEVVGSHYPTNEKLFF
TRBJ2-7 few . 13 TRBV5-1 TGCGCCAGCAGCCGGGGTCAGGCTTGGGAGCAGTACTTC CASSRGQAWEQYF
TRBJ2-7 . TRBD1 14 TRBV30 TGTGCCTGGAGTGCTGGACAGGGCCTTCGAGAGCAGTACTTC CAWSAGQGLREQYF
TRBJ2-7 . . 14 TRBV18 TGTGCCAGCTCCTCCTCGGGGAGGCCCTACGAGCAGTACTTC CASSSSGRPYEQYF
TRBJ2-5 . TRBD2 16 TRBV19 TGTGCCAGTAGTATCCTGGCGGGAGGGCCCCAAGAGACCCAGTACTTC CASSILAGGPQETQYF
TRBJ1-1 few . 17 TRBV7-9 TGTGCCAGCAGCTTAACCCAGGGGTTGGGCTTTTACACTGAAGCTTTCTTT CASSLTQGLGFYTEAFF
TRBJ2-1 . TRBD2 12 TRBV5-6 TGTGCCAGCAGCCTAGGCGGGGGTGAGCAGTTCTTC CASSLGGGEQFF
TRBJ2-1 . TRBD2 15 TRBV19 TGTGCCAGTAGACAAACTAGCGCCTCCTACAATGAGCAGTTCTTC CASRQTSASYNEQFF
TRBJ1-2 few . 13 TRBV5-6 TGTGCCAGCAGCTCGGACAGCTTGTGGGGCTACACCTTC CASSSDSLWGYTF
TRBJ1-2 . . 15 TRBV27 TGTGCCAGCAGTTTAAAGGAGGGTCCCAACTATGGCTACACCTTC CASSLKEGPNYGYTF
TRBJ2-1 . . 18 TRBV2 TGTGCCAGCAGTGGATCGCGCCCACTAGCTGGGACTGACAATGAGCAGTTCTTC CASSGSRPLAGTDNEQFF